Each of the 11 T cell receptor beta chains below was sequenced from the same sample in a study of T cell repertoires in ileal Crohn's disease. Profiling relied on immunoSEQ multiplex PCR, and the TCRdb table lists in-frame clones only, not all of them. This table has some 14,000 clones, 70% appearing once. Material: ileal tissue. Receptor source: an adult with Crohn's disease.

For the CDR3, the DNA is TGTGCCAGCAGGTCGGGCCGGGACAGGGGTATCACCGGGGAGCTGTTTTTT. The encoded protein is CASRSGRDRGITGELFF. This chain joins TRBV13 and TRBJ2-2; 10 nucleotides line up with TRBD1. From germline, CDR1 is PRHDT and CDR2 FYEKMQ (reference sequence). This CDR3 has 17 amino acids. J gave up 4 bases and V 6 bases, and 11 bases lay outside the gene matches.

The chain links TRBV28 to TRBJ1-1, with TRBD1 as a possible D gene (5 bases). The germline CDR1 and CDR2 sequences are MDHEN and SYDVKM. Between the trimmed V and J ends, which lost 4 bases and 0 bases, there was a span of 9 bases. The CDR3 has 14 residues. In nucleotides, the CDR3 is TGTGCCAGCAGTTCTGACAGTTTGAACACTGAAGCTTTCTTT. Its protein is CASSSDSLNTEAFF.

The chain is built from TRBV6-1 and TRBJ1-5, with D tentatively TRBD1 (5 bases). The CDR3 length is 16 residues. The germline V gene has CDR1 MNHNS and CDR2 SASEGT. V was shortened by 1 base and J by 6 bases, with 16 bases between the two germline ends. The CDR3 here is CASSEDTSRQSQPQHF. In DNA form, the CDR3 reads TGTGCCAGCAGTGAAGACACCTCCCGACAGTCTCAGCCCCAGCATTTT.

The chain has TRBV28 and TRBJ2-7; 8 bases fit TRBD1. Germline V CDR1 and CDR2: MDHEN, SYDVKM. Unmatched junction bases numbered 3, after V lost 8 bases and J lost 3 bases. The CDR3 sequence is 12 residues long. The CDR3 sequence is CASGTGHYEQYF. CDR3 sequence (DNA): TGTGCCAGCGGGACAGGCCACTACGAGCAGTACTTC.

In its sample, this clone was seen once. This chain connects TRBV28 to TRBJ2-7; the D gene is possibly TRBD1 (6 bases). The germline CDR1 and CDR2 sequences are MDHEN and SYDVKM. V was pared by 5 bases and J by 1 base, with 18 bases between. The CDR3 is 16 residues long. The CDR3 DNA follows: TGTGCCAGCAGTAGTGGGGTCGGGACACCGTCCTACGAGCAGTACTTC. This translates into CASSSGVGTPSYEQYF.

The genes are TRBV18 and TRBJ2-7, with 7 bases that match TRBD1. The CDR3 is made up of 14 amino acids. Germline V CDR1 and CDR2: KGHSH, LQKENI. Trimming at V came to 3 bases and at J to 3 bases, leaving 5 bases not matched to a gene. DNA for the CDR3: TGTGCCAGCTCACCGGACAGGAACCTCTACGAGCAGTACTTC. Residues: CASSPDRNLYEQYF.

Relative to its sample, this clone is medium-sized (0.01 to 0.1%). The CDR3, as DNA: TGTGCCAGTAGTATAGCCGGGACAGGGGCCTATGGCTACACCTTC. Translating it yields CASSIAGTGAYGYTF. The chain is built from TRBV19 and TRBJ1-2; the match to TRBD1 covers 10 bases. After removal of 1 base from V and 4 bases from J, the junction contained 3 bases not matched to a gene. This CDR3 spans 15 amino acids. Germline V gene sequence: CDR1 LNHDA, CDR2 SQIVND (reference sequence).

With respect to this clone: Other DNA sequences within the sample encode an identical CDR3. The chain uses TRBV27 and TRBJ2-7, with 7 bases matching TRBD1. V gave up 5 bases and J gave up 3 bases; unmatched junction bases: 4. Per germline, CDR1 MNHEY and CDR2 SMNVEV (reference sequence). This CDR3 contains 13 residues. In DNA, the CDR3 is TGTGCCAGCAGTCTCGACAGGGACTACGAGCAGTACTTC. Translating gives CASSLDRDYEQYF.

The rearrangement uses TRBV5-5 and TRBJ2-2, with 7 bases aligning to TRBD1. Losses at the gene ends were 4 bases for V and 4 bases for J; bases not matched to a gene: 7. Per the germline V gene, CDR1 is SGHKS and CDR2 is YYEKEE (reference sequence). CDR3 length: 15 amino acids. The CDR3 DNA is TGTGCCAGCAGCCGACCATGGGACAGCACCGGGGAGCTGTTTTTT. Translated: CASSRPWDSTGELFF.

This clone has only one observation. V gene TRBV19 combines with J gene TRBJ2-5, with 8 bases lining up with TRBD1. The ends lost 6 bases at V and 0 bases at J; junction bases unmatched: 3. The CDR3 length is 14 residues. Germline V gene data show CDR1 as LNHDA and CDR2 as SQIVND (reference sequence). This CDR3 reads CASRGQAYQETQYF. The DNA of the CDR3 is TGTGCCAGTAGGGGACAGGCGTACCAAGAGACCCAGTACTTC.

The chain links TRBV27 to TRBJ2-3; D is tentatively TRBD1 or TRBD2 (5 bases each). V shed 5 bases and J shed 0 bases, with 15 bases lying between them. Germline V lookup: CDR1 MNHEY, CDR2 SMNVEV (reference sequence). This CDR3 contains 16 residues. This CDR3 reads CASSGEGTVSTDTQYF. In DNA, the CDR3 is TGTGCCAGCAGTGGTGAAGGGACGGTTAGCACAGATACGCAGTATTTT.